The T cell receptor beta chain described here comes from a study of vaccination effects on CD4 cells after COVID-19. Comment on this clone: What it binds is unknown.

Sequenced by immunoSEQ multiplex PCR; TCRdb stores in-frame clones only, minus some. The table shows about 50,000 clones, with around three quarters occurring only once. Upon completion of under eleven days in culture, CD4+ T cells were isolated. There are 14 residues in the CDR3. Trimming stripped 2 bases from V and 8 bases from J, with 10 bases between. The germline gives CDR1 SNHLY, CDR2 FYNNEI. The chain joins TRBV2 to TRBJ1-6; D ambiguous. Specimen: CD4+ T cells from PBMCs cultured without peptide, collected before COVID-19 vaccination. The clonotype comes from a human donor who received a COVID-19 vaccine. DNA for the CDR3: TGTGCCAGCAGTGAAATAGGTCGGGATTCACCCCTCCACTTT. It translates to CASSEIGRDSPLHF. Complete variable domain (other parts from reference TRBV2 and TRBJ1-6): EPEVTQTPSHQVTQMGQEVILRCVPISNHLYFYWYRQILGQKVEFLVSFYNNEISEKSEIFDDQFSVERPDGSNFTLKIRSTKLEDSAMYFCASSEIGRDSPLHFGNGTRLTVT.